This TCR beta chain was captured by sequencing in a study of identical twins. CDR3 length equals 13 residues. Germline loops: CDR1 SGHDN, CDR2 FVKESK. This clonotype has more than one count but fewer than ten. The junction differs from germline at one of its ends, possibly a read error. MiXCR, run by TCRdb on the 5' RACE reads, gives a single entry per CDR3 protein. The sample shows about 720,000 distinct CDR3 sequences, more than 6.5% of them seen only once. The same data also went into a second study, on yellow fever vaccine responses in identical twins.

Sequences were obtained from PBMCs. The J gene is TRBJ2-3, the V gene TRBV14, with D hard to call. The source is a woman aged 18-29 years in good health. The CDR3 reads CASSQDLAATQYF. DNA for the CDR3: TGTGCCAGCAGTCAAGATCTGGCAGCTACGCAGTATTTT.